This T cell receptor (beta chain) was recovered during a study of shared clonotypes between healthy human individuals (dated by TCRdb to 2019 to 2021). With regard to the full study: A couple of women and a few men aged 18 to 49 years were included in the cohort. For each donor, CD4 naive and CD4 memory were each run on three plates, CD8 naive on two plates, and CD8 memory on one plate. Each donor's leukapheresis produced roughly between about 0.8 and 8.9 billion PBMCs. Libraries were prepared and TCR repertoires were sequenced by different laboratories using diverse techniques, in order to increase sequencing depth and limit assay-specific biases. To estimate repertoire size and how much clonotypes are shared between individuals, the study performed deep sequencing of blood TCR repertoires from roughly five healthy adults. Results the study describes overall, beyond this receptor: Because the study included a small number of donors, the genetic and exposure-history diversity represented was limited. Pairwise subsampling indicated that sequencing depth was expected to affect the degree of clonotype sharing among donors. Rarefaction of sorted-subset datasets indicated incomplete sequencing despite the large sequencing depth. Sampling was restricted to blood, and TCR repertoires in tissues likely differ from the TCR repertoires found in blood. Around 5% of naive CD4, 3% to 4% of naive CD8, approximately 2% of memory CD4, and over 0.35% of memory CD8 clonotypes were shared across four donors. Higher generation probabilities were observed for clonotypes shared by all four sorted-subset donors than for non-shared clonotypes. Naive subsets generally had larger estimated clonotype richness than memory subsets.

The CDR3 numbers 17 residues from cysteine through phenylalanine. Only the CDR3 part of the read is kept: 51 bases, read in frame from the first base. V has 2 bases trimmed and J has 4 bases trimmed; junction bases matching no gene number 6. Per the germline V gene, MGHDK is the CDR1 and SYGVNS is the CDR2. Donors were healthy HIV-negative adults with no recently reported acute infections or vaccinations. All donors were Caucasian adults living in Nashville, Tennessee, USA. Magnetic negative selection was used to enrich CD4+ T cells, after which naive cells were positively selected on CD45RA and the negative fraction became the memory subset. Blood was collected by leukapheresis, and PBMCs were isolated by Ficoll-Histopaque density gradient centrifugation and then cryopreserved in liquid nitrogen vapor phase. Analytical flow cytometry was used to check the purity and quantity of every magnetically sorted T cell population. Each sorted fraction had its genomic DNA isolated and then quantified by UV absorbance on a Nanodrop 2000c.

TCR CDR3 regions were amplified from genomic DNA by multiplex PCR using the deep immunoSEQ assay. Extracted genomic DNA from each cell subset was distributed evenly across all wells of several immunoSEQ 96-well plates, and each plate was treated as a replicate. Each replicate PCR for sorted subsets received about 0.2 ug genomic DNA, equal to roughly 30,000 T cell genomes. Purified libraries were measured with a Qubit 3.0 fluorometer, size-checked on a Bioanalyzer 2100, and measured again with the KAPA Library Quantification kit. A separate single-read 150-cycle Illumina NextSeq 550 flow cell was used to sequence each immunoSEQ 96-well plate. On the authors' methods: The immunoSEQ output contained only junctional sequences without quality scores, so filtering could not match that applied to full-length reads. To assign V/J genes and CDR3, sequences were annotated using PyIR, a Python wrapper for IgBLAST v1.9, with IMGT germline references. Reads with weak V/J assignments (E-value above 1e-6), missing CDR3, stop codons, out-of-frame junctions, or ambiguous translated residues were removed. A V3J clonotype was defined by an identical inferred V gene, J gene, and CDR3 amino acid sequence. To compute the percentage overlap between repertoires, the number of shared unique clonotypes was divided by the size of the smaller repertoire. Richness of each repertoire was evaluated using RTK rarefaction, the Chao1 estimator, and Recon v2.1 estimates of unobserved clonotypes. Generation probabilities were computed with OLGA for all TCRbeta clonotypes obtained by the gDNA method from several donors. The source is immuneACCESS, and TCRdb retained only in-frame sequences with V and J called. Part of the clones is not carried over; for the studies checked, unresolved V genes explain less than half of this, and the remainder is unexplained. That table is the source of V, J and clone size, and D and trimming were worked out from the DNA. The sample table lists some 2.4 million clones, roughly 93% of them with a count of one. Around 0.4% of the sample goes to the ten largest clones.

Comments on this clone: No antigen is known for it. Base qualities are not at hand, and no much larger clone is one base apart.

The chain joins TRBV25-1 to TRBJ2-3, with 13 bases aligning to TRBD2. The receptor was isolated from a man between 18 and 29 years old in good health. Some clones in this sample may be carry-over from other donors' samples. Sequencing was performed on naive CD4+ T cells from PBMCs. Interpreted using the paper, the cell subset or site label stands for: CD45RA+ positively selected. CDR3 reads: CASSETSGRAFADTQYF. The nucleotides are TGTGCCAGCAGTGAAACTAGCGGGAGGGCTTTCGCAGATACGCAGTATTTT.